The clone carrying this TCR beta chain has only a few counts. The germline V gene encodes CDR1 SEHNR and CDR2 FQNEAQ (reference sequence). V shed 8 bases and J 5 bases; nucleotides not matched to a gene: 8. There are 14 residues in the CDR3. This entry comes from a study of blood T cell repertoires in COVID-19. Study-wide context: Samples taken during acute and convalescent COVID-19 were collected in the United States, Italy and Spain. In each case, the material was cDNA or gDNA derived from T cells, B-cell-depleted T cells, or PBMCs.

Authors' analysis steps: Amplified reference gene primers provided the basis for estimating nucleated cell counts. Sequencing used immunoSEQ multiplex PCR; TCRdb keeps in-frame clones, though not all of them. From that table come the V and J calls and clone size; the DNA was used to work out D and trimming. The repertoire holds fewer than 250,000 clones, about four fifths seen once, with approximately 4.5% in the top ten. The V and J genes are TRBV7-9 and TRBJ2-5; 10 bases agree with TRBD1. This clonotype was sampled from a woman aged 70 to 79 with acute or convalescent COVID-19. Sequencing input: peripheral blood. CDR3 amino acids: CASLKDRGMETQYF. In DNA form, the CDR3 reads TGTGCCAGCCTCAAGGACAGGGGGATGGAGACCCAGTACTTC.